Below, 20 T cell receptor beta chains from the same sample are listed, as sequenced in a study of regulatory T cells in long-lasting Graves disease. CDR3-region Arm-PCR and iRepertoire HTBI primers produced the TCR beta libraries. MiXCR was run by TCRdb on the multiplex PCR reads, yielding one entry per CDR3 protein. The table has roughly 420,000 distinct CDR3 sequences, 16% seen once; the top ten hold about 23%. Time point in this sample: newly diagnosed GD, antithyroid drugs for less than 3 months. PBMC RNA served as the TCR library source. A further study also used this sample, focusing on T cells in Graves' hyperthyroidism and ophthalmopathy.

Material: peripheral blood mononuclear cells (PBMCs), obtained at new diagnosis, from a patient treated with antithyroid drugs. The source of these receptors is a woman under 30 with Graves disease.

The chain employs TRBV29-1 and TRBJ2-5; D may be TRBD1 (6 bases). V lost 8 bases to trimming and J lost 11 bases, with 24 bases between them. Looked up from germline, CDR1 is SQVTM and CDR2 is ANQGSEA. CDR3 length equals 13 residues. In nucleotides, the CDR3 is TGCAGCATACGGGACACGGCCATTAATGAGCAGTACTTC. Translating it yields CSIRDTAINEQYF.

The genes are TRBV29-1 and TRBJ2-7, with a weak D call TRBD1 (6 bases). Between the trimmed V and J ends, which lost 6 bases and 0 bases, there was a span of 15 bases. The CDR3 has 14 amino acids. Germline lookup yields CDR1 SQVTM and CDR2 ANQGSEA. In DNA, the CDR3 is TGCAGCGTCCAGGGGTCCATCAGCTCCTACGAGCAGTACTTC. Its protein is CSVQGSISSYEQYF.

This clonotype was detected only a few times. The chain links TRBV6-4 to TRBJ2-2, with a tentative D call TRBD2 (6 bases). In germline, CDR1 is MRHNA, CDR2 SNTAGT. V lost 3 bases to trimming and J lost 4 bases, with 9 bases between them. CDR3 length equals 14 residues. The CDR3 bases are TGTGCCAGCAGTGAGGAGGGGCCCACCGGGGAGCTGTTTTTT. Translating gives CASSEEGPTGELFF.

The chain employs TRBV9 and TRBJ2-7; D is possibly TRBD2 (6 bases). V lost 0 bases and J lost 3, with 10 bases in between. The CDR3 is 14 amino acids. Germline V gives CDR1 SGDLS, CDR2 YYNGEE. Here the CDR3 DNA reads TGTGCCAGCAGCGTAGGTGGCGGGGTCTACGAGCAGTACTTC. This sequence encodes CASSVGGGVYEQYF.

In its sample, this clonotype was seen a few times. The CDR3 nucleotides read TGTGCCAGCAGTTTATCCGACAGGGGAGGTTCACCCCTCCACTTT. Encoded protein: CASSLSDRGGSPLHF. The chain carries TRBV27 and TRBJ1-6; 8 nucleotides line up with TRBD1. With V trimmed by 0 bases and J by 9 bases, 4 bases remained unmatched. This CDR3 is built from 15 residues. Germline V gene lookup returns CDR1 MNHEY and CDR2 SMNVEV (reference sequence).

The table lists this clonotype with many counts. The rearrangement joins TRBV27 to TRBJ2-3; D possibly uses TRBD1 or TRBD2 (5 bases each). Germline V gives CDR1 MNHEY, CDR2 SMNVEV (reference sequence). V lost 6 bases, J lost 9 bases, and 22 bases lay in between. The CDR3 runs 15 residues. CDR3 DNA: TGTGCCAGCAGCCCCGTGCCCGCCCACTGGGGGACGCAGTATTTT. It specifies CASSPVPAHWGTQYF.

Here the CDR3 reads CATSDPYTDTQYF. The CDR3 DNA follows: TGTGCCACCAGTGACCCTTACACAGATACGCAGTATTTT. The genes are TRBV24-1 and TRBJ2-3; D is ambiguous. The V end was cut by 4 bases, the J end by 2 bases, with 6 bases between. There are 13 residues in the CDR3. Germline values: CDR1 KGHDR, CDR2 SFDVKD.

This clonotype was detected many times. J is TRBJ2-1 and V is TRBV7-2; D may be TRBD2 (6 bases). Germline CDR1 is SGHTA and CDR2 is FQGNSA. V lost 4 bases to trimming and J lost 9 bases, with 19 bases between them. The CDR3 is made up of 15 amino acids. CDR3 coding DNA: TGTGCCAGCAGCTCCCCGGGGAGGTTCGACAGTGAGCAGTTCTTC. This gives the protein CASSSPGRFDSEQFF.

This clonotype was seen ten or more times. The chain carries TRBV12-3 or TRBV12-4 and TRBJ1-2; 7 bases match TRBD1. V shed 5 bases and J 8 bases; nucleotides not matched to a gene: 11. The CDR3 spans 14 residues. The CDR3 loop is CASSPDREAKGYTF. For the CDR3, the DNA is TGTGCCAGCAGTCCCGACAGGGAGGCAAAGGGCTACACCTTC.

This clonotype was detected a few times. V and J are TRBV27 and TRBJ2-1; 12 nucleotides match TRBD1. In germline, CDR1 is MNHEY, CDR2 SMNVEV (reference sequence). The CDR3 runs to 15 residues. Trimming at V came to 7 bases and at J to 4 bases, leaving 5 bases not matched to a gene. The CDR3 loop reads CASNSGQGAYNEQFF. The DNA for the CDR3 is TGTGCCAGCAACTCGGGACAGGGGGCTTACAATGAGCAGTTCTTC.

Details on this clonotype: A much bigger clone sits one base away, suggesting this may be a read error. The V call is TRBV2, the J call TRBJ2-7; TRBD2 might be the D (6 bases). Germline V lookup: CDR1 SNHLY, CDR2 FYNNEI. The CDR3 runs to 13 residues. V lost 8 bases and J lost 3, with 14 bases in between. CDR3 amino acids: CASGVTGDYEQYF. The CDR3 DNA reads as TGTGCCAGCGGTGTTACGGGGGACTACGAGCAGTACTTC.

This clonotype has a count of ten or more. In DNA form, the CDR3 reads TGTGCCAGCAGTGCTCGGGGACCTAGCAATCAGCCCCAGCATTTT. Protein: CASSARGPSNQPQHF. The chain carries TRBV2 and TRBJ1-5, with D perhaps TRBD1 (5 bases). Between the trimmed V and J ends, which lost 4 bases and 0 bases, there was a span of 10 bases. CDR1 is SNHLY, CDR2 FYNNEI, per germline. The CDR3 runs to 15 residues.

This clonotype was observed at least ten times. The V gene is TRBV30, the J gene TRBJ1-5; D not resolved. This CDR3 is built from 13 residues. With 1 base removed from V and 4 bases from J, the gap between germline ends came to 8 bases. The germline CDR1 and CDR2 sequences are GTSNPN and SVGIG (reference sequence). CDR3 region: CAWSGALNQPQHF. In nucleotides, the CDR3 is TGTGCCTGGAGTGGGGCCCTTAATCAGCCCCAGCATTTT.

This clonotype was observed many times. This chain joins TRBV15 and TRBJ1-1; no clear D. The CDR3 is 15 amino acids. Trimming took 2 bases from V and 2 from J, leaving 12 bases between them. The V gene's germline CDR1 is LNHNV and CDR2 YYDKDF (reference sequence). The CDR3: CATSRSLTANTEAFF. CDR3 DNA sequence: TGTGCCACCAGCAGAAGTCTTACAGCAAACACTGAAGCTTTCTTT.

V is TRBV19 and J is TRBJ2-1; the match to TRBD2 covers 7 bases. J gave up 5 bases and V 3 bases, and 10 bases lay outside the gene matches. The CDR3 is 16 residues long. Germline V gives CDR1 LNHDA, CDR2 SQIVND (reference sequence). As DNA, the CDR3 is TGTGCCAGTAGTATTTGGGCTAGCGGACTAAACAATGAGCAGTTCTTC. The encoded protein is CASSIWASGLNNEQFF.

This chain uses TRBV28 with TRBJ2-7, with 13 bases aligning to TRBD2. The germline gives CDR1 MDHEN, CDR2 SYDVKM. Unmatched junction bases numbered 4, after V lost 8 bases and J lost 3 bases. The CDR3 is 14 residues long. DNA of the CDR3: TGTGCCAGCGGGGGACTAGCGGGGATCTACGAGCAGTACTTC. Translation: CASGGLAGIYEQYF.

This clonotype was found many times. The CDR3 DNA follows: TGTGCCAGCAGTTTACCTAGCGGTCTCACAGATACGCAGTATTTT. This sequence encodes CASSLPSGLTDTQYF. The chain uses TRBV28 and TRBJ2-3, with 7 bases that match TRBD2. The V gene's germline CDR1 is MDHEN and CDR2 SYDVKM. The V gene end was trimmed by 2 bases and the J gene end by 2 bases; junction bases not matched to a gene: 4. CDR3 length: 15 residues.

This clonotype was observed a few times. The chain employs TRBV12-3 or TRBV12-4 and TRBJ1-3; tentatively, D is TRBD1 (5 bases). This CDR3 is 15 amino acids long. V lost 2 bases and J lost 3, with 11 bases in between. This CDR3 reads CASSLRARGGNTIYF. In DNA form, the CDR3 reads TGTGCCAGCAGTTTACGGGCAAGGGGTGGAAACACCATATATTTT.

This clonotype was seen ten or more times. The chain couples TRBV12-3 or TRBV12-4 to TRBJ1-1; 8 bases match TRBD1. V was pared by 6 bases and J by 3 bases, with 6 bases of the junction left unmatched. The CDR3 sequence is 14 residues long. The CDR3 sequence: CASRRGQGDTEAFF. The CDR3 coding sequence is TGTGCCAGCAGGCGTGGACAGGGCGACACTGAAGCTTTCTTT.

Many counts were recorded for this clonotype. The chain is built from TRBV12-3 or TRBV12-4 and TRBJ2-2, with 8 bases aligning to TRBD2. V gave up 5 bases and J gave up 1 base; unmatched junction bases: 3. CDR3 size: 15 residues. The CDR3 DNA reads as TGTGCCAGCAGTCCGGGACTAGTGAACACCGGGGAGCTGTTTTTT. It translates to CASSPGLVNTGELFF.